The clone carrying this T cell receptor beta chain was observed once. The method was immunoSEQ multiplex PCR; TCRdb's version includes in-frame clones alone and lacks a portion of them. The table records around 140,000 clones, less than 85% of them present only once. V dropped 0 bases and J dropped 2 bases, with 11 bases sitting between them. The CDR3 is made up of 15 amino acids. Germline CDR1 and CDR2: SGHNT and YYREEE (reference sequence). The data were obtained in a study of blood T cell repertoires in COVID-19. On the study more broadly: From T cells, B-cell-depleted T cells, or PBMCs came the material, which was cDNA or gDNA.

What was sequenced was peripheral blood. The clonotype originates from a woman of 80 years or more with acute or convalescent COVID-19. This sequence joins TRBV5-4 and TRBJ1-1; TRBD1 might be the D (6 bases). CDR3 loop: CASSLAGTPNTEAFF. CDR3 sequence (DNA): TGTGCCAGCAGCTTGGCAGGGACACCAAACACTGAAGCTTTCTTT.